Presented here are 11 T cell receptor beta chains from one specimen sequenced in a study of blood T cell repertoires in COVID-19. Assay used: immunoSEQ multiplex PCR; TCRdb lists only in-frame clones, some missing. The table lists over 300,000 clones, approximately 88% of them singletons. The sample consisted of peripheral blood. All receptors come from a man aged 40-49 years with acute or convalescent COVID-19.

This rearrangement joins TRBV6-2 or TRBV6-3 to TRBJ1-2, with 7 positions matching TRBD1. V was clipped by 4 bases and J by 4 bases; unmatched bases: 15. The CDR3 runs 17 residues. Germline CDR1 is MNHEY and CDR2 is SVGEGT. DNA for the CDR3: TGTGCCAGCAGTTTTGATGGGCCACAGGGGTACGGCTATGGCTACACCTTC. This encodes CASSFDGPQGYGYGYTF.

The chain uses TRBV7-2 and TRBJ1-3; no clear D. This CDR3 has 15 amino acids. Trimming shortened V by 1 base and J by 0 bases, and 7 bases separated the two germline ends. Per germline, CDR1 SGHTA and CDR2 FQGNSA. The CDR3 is CASSLVLYSGNTIYF. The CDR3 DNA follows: TGTGCCAGCAGCTTAGTCCTATACTCTGGAAACACCATATATTTT.

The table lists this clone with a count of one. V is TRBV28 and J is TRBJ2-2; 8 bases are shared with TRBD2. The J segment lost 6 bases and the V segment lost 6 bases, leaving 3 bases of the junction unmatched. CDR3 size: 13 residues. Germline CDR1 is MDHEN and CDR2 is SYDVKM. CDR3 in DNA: TGTGCCAGCAGGTGGGGACTAGCCGGGGAGCTGTTTTTT. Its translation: CASRWGLAGELFF.

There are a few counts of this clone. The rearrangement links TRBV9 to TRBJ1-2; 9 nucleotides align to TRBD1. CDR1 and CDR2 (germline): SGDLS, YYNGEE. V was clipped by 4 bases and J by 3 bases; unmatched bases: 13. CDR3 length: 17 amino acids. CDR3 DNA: TGTGCCAGCAGCACCACCCCCGGGACAGGGTTAGACTATGGCTACACCTTC. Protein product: CASSTTPGTGLDYGYTF.

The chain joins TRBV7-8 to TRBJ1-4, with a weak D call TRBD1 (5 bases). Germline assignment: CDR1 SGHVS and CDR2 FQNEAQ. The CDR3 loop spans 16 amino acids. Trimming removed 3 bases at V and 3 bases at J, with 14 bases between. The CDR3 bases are TGTGCCAGCAGCTTTGCGGCAGGGATTTCTAATGAAAAACTGTTTTTT. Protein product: CASSFAAGISNEKLFF.

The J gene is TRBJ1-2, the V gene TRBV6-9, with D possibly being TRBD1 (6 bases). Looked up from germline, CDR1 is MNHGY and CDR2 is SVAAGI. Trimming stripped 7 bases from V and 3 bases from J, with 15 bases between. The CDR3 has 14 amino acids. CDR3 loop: CASNEGDGDYGYTF. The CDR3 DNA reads TGTGCCAGCAACGAGGGGGACGGCGACTATGGCTACACCTTC.

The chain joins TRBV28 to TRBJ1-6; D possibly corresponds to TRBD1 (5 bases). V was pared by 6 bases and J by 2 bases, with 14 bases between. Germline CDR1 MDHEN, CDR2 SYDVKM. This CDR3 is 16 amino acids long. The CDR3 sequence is CASSPAGGAYNSPLHF. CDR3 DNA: TGTGCCAGCAGCCCCGCGGGGGGGGCCTATAATTCACCCCTCCACTTT.

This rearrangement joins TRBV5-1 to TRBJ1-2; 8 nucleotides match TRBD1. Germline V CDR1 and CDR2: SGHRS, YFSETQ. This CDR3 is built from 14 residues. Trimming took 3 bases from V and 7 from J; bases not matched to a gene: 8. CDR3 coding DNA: TGCGCCAGCAGCTACGCGGACAGGGTTGTTGGCTACACCTTC. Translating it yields CASSYADRVVGYTF.

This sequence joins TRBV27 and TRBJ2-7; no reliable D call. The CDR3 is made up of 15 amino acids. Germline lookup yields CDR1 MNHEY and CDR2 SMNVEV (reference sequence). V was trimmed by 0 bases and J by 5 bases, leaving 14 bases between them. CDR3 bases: TGTGCCAGCAGTTTATCGGTGTGGTCAGGCGACGAGCAGTACTTC. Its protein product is CASSLSVWSGDEQYF.

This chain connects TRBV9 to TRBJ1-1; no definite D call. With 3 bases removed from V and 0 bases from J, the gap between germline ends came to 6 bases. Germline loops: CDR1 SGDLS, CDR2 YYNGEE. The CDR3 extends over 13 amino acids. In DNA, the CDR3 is TGTGCCAGCAGCGCGGAGATGAACACTGAAGCTTTCTTT. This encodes CASSAEMNTEAFF.

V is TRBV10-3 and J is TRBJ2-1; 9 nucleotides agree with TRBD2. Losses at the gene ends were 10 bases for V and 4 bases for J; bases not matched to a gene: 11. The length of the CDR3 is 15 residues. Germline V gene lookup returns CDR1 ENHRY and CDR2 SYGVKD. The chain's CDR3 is CATLPGAGGYNEQFF. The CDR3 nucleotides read TGTGCCACCCTCCCGGGGGCGGGAGGGTACAATGAGCAGTTCTTC.